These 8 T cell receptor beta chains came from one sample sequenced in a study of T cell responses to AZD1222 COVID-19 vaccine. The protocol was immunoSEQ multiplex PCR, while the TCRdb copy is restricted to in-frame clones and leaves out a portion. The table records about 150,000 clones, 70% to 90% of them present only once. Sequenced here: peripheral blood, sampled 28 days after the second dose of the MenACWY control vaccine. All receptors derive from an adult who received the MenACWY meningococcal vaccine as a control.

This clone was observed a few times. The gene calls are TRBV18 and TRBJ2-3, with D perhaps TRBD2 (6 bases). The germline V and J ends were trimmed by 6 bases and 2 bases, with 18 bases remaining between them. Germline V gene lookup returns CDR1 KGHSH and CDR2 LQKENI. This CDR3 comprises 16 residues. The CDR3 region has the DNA TGTGCCAGCTCGTCCCCCCTGCGGGGTGACACAGATACGCAGTATTTT. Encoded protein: CASSSPLRGDTDTQYF.

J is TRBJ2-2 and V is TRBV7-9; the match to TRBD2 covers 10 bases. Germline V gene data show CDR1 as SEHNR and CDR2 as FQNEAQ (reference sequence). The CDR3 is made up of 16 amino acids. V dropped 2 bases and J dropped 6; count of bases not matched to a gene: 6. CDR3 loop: CASSLLAGGVAGELFF. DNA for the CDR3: TGTGCCAGCAGCTTATTAGCGGGAGGAGTTGCCGGGGAGCTGTTTTTT.

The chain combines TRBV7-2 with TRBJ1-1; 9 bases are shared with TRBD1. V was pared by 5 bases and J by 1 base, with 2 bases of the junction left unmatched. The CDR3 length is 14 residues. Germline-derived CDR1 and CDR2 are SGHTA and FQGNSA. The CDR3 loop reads CASSPGQGNTEAFF. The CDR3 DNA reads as TGTGCCAGCAGCCCGGGACAGGGGAACACTGAAGCTTTCTTT.

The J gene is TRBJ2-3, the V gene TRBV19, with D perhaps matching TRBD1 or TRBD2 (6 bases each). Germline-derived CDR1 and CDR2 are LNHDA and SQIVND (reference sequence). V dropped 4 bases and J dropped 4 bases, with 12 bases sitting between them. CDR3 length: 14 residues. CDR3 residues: CASSKVRGADTQYF. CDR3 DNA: TGTGCCAGTAGTAAAGTGAGGGGGGCAGATACGCAGTATTTT.

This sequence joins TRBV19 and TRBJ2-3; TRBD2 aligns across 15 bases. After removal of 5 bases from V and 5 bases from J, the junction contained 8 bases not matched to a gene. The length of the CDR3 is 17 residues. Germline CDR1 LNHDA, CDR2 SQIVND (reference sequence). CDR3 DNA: TGTGCCAGTAGTTTCGGGACTAGCGGGAGGTATCTAGATACGCAGTATTTT. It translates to CASSFGTSGRYLDTQYF.

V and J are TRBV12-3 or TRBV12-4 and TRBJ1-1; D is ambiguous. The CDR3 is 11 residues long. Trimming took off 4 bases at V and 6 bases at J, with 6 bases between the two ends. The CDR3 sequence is CASSSYAEAFF. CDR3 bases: TGTGCCAGCAGTTCCTACGCTGAAGCTTTCTTT.

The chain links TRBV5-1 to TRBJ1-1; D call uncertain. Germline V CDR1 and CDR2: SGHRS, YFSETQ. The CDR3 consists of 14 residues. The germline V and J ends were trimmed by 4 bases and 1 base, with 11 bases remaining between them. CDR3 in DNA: TGCGCCAGCAGCGTAACCCCACAGAACACTGAAGCTTTCTTT. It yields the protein CASSVTPQNTEAFF.

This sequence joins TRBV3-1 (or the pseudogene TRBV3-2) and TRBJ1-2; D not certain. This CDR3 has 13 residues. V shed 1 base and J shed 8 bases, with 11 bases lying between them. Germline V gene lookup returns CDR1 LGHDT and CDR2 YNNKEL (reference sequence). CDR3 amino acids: CASSQVSPGGYTF. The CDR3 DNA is TGTGCCAGCAGCCAAGTATCGCCGGGAGGCTACACCTTC.